This record concerns one T cell receptor (beta chain) sequence. These data come from a study of T cell responses to AZD1222 COVID-19 vaccine. Using immunoSEQ multiplex PCR, the repertoire was profiled, and TCRdb retains in-frame clones only, with some absent. The repertoire holds 100,000 to 150,000 clones, approximately 85% seen once, with 1.6% in the top ten. V shed 2 bases and J 8 bases; nucleotides not matched to a gene: 3. The CDR3 loop spans 15 amino acids. Germline values: CDR1 LNHDA, CDR2 SQIVND (reference sequence). The chain joins TRBV19 to TRBJ2-1; 13 nucleotides line up with TRBD2. The clonotype was recovered from an adult in good health. Specimen: peripheral blood, collected on day 0 of AZD1222 vaccination. The CDR3 sequence is CASSITSGRAYEQFF. Written as DNA, the CDR3 is TGTGCCAGTAGTATAACTAGCGGGAGGGCCTATGAGCAGTTCTTC.